These T cell receptor beta chains were read from a single sample in a study of T cell repertoires in cytomegalovirus infection. TCRdb re-analysed the reads in MiXCR, keeping a single row per CDR3 protein. The sample consists of approximately 310,000 distinct CDR3 sequences, 20% to 25% of them appearing once. For these receptors, no antigen is known. The sequencing here drew on cultured PBMCs, taken from culture after CMV antigen stimulation. Receptor source: a human donor in good health (CMV status not recorded). Some clones in this sample may be carry-over from other donors' samples. The CDR3 runs from the conserved cysteine through the conserved F or W. Each record gives: D gene, J gene, V gene, CDR3 protein. D genes are given only for firm matches.

>-|TRBJ2-6|TRBV6-1
CASSEWSGRVSGANVLTF
>-|TRBJ1-6|TRBV27
CASSPQVSYNSPLHF
>TRBD2|TRBJ2-1|TRBV7-2
CASSLNGPSGYNEQFF
>TRBD2|TRBJ2-2|TRBV7-2
CASRLLAGAPGELFF
>-|TRBJ2-3|TRBV11-3
CASSLVSGDTDTQYF
>-|TRBJ1-3|TRBV28
CASTDQGAGNTIYF
>TRBD1|TRBJ1-2|TRBV12-3/TRBV12-4
CASSPRDRVYSGGYTF
>TRBD2|TRBJ2-1|TRBV28
CASSPSGRVDNEQFF
>TRBD2|TRBJ2-2|TRBV7-2
CASSPRTSGSRGELFF
>TRBD1|TRBJ2-1|TRBV7-6
CASSLGTGQYEQFF
>-|TRBJ1-1|TRBV29-1
CSVDTGRVTTEAFF